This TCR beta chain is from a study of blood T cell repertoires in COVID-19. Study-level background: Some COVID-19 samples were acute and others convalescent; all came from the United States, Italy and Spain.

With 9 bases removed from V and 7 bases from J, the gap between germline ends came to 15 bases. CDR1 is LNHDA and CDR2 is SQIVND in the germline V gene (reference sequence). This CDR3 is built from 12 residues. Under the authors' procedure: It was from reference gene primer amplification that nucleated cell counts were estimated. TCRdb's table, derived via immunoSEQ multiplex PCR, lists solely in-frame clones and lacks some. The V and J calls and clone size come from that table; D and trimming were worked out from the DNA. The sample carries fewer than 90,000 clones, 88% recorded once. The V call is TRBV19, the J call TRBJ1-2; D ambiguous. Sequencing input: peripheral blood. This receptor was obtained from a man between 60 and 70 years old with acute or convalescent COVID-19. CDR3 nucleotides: TGTGCCAGCCAAATAGGGAGCAGTGGCTACACCTTC. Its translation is CASQIGSSGYTF.